This T cell receptor beta chain was found in a study of long-term antiretroviral therapy in people with HIV. Relative to its sample, this clone is medium-sized. Its cognate antigen is unknown. It was version v3.0 of the immunoSEQ assay that was run at survey level. Repertoires were generated with immunoSEQ multiplex PCR, while TCRdb's copy carries only in-frame clones and drops some. The table lists 15,000 or so clones, 84% of them singletons, with roughly 7.2% in the top ten. Germline V gives CDR1 GTSNPN, CDR2 SVGIG (reference sequence). The ends were cut back, 6 bases at V and 3 bases at J, with 2 bases in the middle. This CDR3 contains 10 residues. General study points: Post-ART diversity increased but stayed below transplant donor controls. Against controls, HIV repertoires showed narrower ranges of CDR3 length.

This clonotype originated in a man aged 25-45 years with HIV. Sequencing was performed on unsorted PBMCs, taken 0.4 years after starting antiretroviral therapy. J is TRBJ2-2 and V is TRBV30; D is uncertain. The CDR3 coding sequence is TGTGCCTGTGACACCGGGGAGCTGTTTTTT. Amino acids: CACDTGELFF.